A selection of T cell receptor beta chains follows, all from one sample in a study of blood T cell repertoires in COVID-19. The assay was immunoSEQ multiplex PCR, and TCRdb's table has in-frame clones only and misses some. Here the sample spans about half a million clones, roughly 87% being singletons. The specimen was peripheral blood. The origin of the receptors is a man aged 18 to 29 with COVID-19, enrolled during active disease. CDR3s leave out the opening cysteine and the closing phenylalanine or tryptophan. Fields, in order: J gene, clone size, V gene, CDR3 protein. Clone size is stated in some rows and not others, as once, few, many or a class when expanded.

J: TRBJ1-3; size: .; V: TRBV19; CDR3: ASSLIGAGNTIY
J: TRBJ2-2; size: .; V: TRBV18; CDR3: ASSPPLLPGLPTGELF
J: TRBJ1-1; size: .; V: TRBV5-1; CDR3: ASSNGQGGTEAF
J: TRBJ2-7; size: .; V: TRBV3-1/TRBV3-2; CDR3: ASSQALAAAYEQY
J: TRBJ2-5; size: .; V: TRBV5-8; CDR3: ASSLRPGLAGSQETQY
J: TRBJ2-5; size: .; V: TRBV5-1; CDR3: ASSFLAGPGQETQY
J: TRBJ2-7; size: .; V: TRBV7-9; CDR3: ASSQQENQY
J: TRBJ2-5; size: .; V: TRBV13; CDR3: ASSSGPLAQY
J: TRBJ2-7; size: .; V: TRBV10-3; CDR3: AISPGTSGRPSSYEQY
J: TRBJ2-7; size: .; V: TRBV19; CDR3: ASSIRSAGGTEEQY
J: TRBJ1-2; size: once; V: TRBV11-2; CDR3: ASSLNSNYGYT
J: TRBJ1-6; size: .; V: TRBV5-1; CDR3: ASSDRVRSPLH
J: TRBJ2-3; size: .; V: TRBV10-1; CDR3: ASRPGFLVSDTQY
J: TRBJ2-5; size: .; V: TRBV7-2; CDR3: ANSRGRAGGQETQY
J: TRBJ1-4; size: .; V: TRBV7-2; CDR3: ASSPTGTGTEKLF
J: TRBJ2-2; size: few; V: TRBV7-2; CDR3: ASSLDPGGELF
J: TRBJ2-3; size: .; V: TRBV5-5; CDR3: ASSKGTSGGRSTDTQY